This T cell receptor (beta chain) was captured by sequencing in a study of read filtering for tumor transcriptome and immune sequencing. Study background: Under ten patients were R-ISS I, about 16 were R-ISS II, over 5 were R-ISS III. General study results and limits: Dropping single-read clonotypes raised IR-seq and RNA-seq shared-clonotype correlation.

In this sample, this clonotype turned up many times. Its antigen is not identified. The V gene end was trimmed by 6 bases and the J gene end by 3 bases; junction bases not matched to a gene: 10. Germline assignment: CDR1 MGHRA and CDR2 YSYEKL. The length of the CDR3 is 16 residues. The library was built from 400 to 500 ng RNA with molecular barcoded adaptors for alpha/delta and beta/gamma chains. In TCRdb, the reads were re-called with MiXCR into one record per CDR3 protein. The sample gives around 40,000 distinct CDR3 sequences, roughly 13% of which show up once; 25% to 30% is in the top ten. The sequenced material came from a population of CD138-negative cells sorted from bone marrow. The clonotype originates from a donor at least 40 years old with multiple myeloma. The V and J genes are TRBV4-1 and TRBJ2-5, with TRBD2 identical over 10 bases. DNA of the CDR3: TGCGCCAGCAGTCCCGGGTTAGCGGGAGGAAAAGAGACCCAGTACTTC. Amino acid sequence: CASSPGLAGGKETQYF.